This entry concerns a single T cell receptor beta chain. Its target is not known. With 1 base clipped from V and 5 bases from J, the junction kept 6 bases outside the gene matches. CDR3 length: 14 amino acids. CDR1 is SGHNT, CDR2 YYREEE, per germline (reference sequence). This specimen comes from a study of shared clonotypes between healthy human individuals. Study-level points and caveats: The four-donor shared clonotypes exceeded non-shared clonotypes in generation probability, with non-shared ones scoring lower.

Here immunoSEQ multiplex PCR was the method, and the copy in TCRdb shows in-frame clones only, minus some. In the table there are some 2,500,000 clones, over 85% of which are singletons. The V and J genes are TRBV5-4 and TRBJ2-7; 7 nucleotides match TRBD1. Sequenced input: naive CD4+ T cells from PBMCs. This sample's subset: CD45RA+ positively selected. The TCR comes from a man between 18 and 29 years old in good health. Some clones in this sample may be carry-over from other donors' samples. The CDR3 sequence is CASSLRQGTHEQYF. In DNA, the CDR3 is TGTGCCAGCAGCTTGAGACAGGGAACCCACGAGCAGTACTTC.